One and the same sample provided the 11 T cell receptor beta chains below, sequenced in a study of blood T cells in healthy people across ages. PCR was performed a second time for about 6 to 11 cycles using a sample-barcoded 5' primer and a J-beta primer mix. One entry per CDR3 protein results from TCRdb running MiXCR on the 5' RACE reads. This sample yields about 930,000 distinct CDR3 sequences, of which almost 30% are seen a single time; about a tenth belongs to the top ten. This sample was shared with a second study, whose subject was T cells of mothers and their children.

The specimen sequenced was blood. Receptor source: a woman between 35 and 50 years old in good health.

In this sample, this clonotype turned up a few times. The V gene is TRBV6-1, the J gene TRBJ2-7; D could derive from TRBD1 or TRBD2 (5 bases each). Between the trimmed V and J ends, which lost 8 bases and 2 bases, there was a span of 13 bases. The germline V gene has CDR1 MNHNS and CDR2 SASEGT. CDR3 size: 13 residues. For the CDR3, the DNA is TGTGCCAGCCGGGACCCCGGGGCCTACGAGCAGTACTTC. It codes for CASRDPGAYEQYF.

This clonotype was detected many times. The chain combines TRBV7-2 with TRBJ2-5, with unresolved D. CDR3 size: 13 residues. The germline V gene has CDR1 SGHTA and CDR2 FQGNSA. The V end was cut by 5 bases, the J end by 7 bases, with 14 bases between. In DNA, the CDR3 is TGTGCCAGCAGCCCTTCTCTCGGCAGGACCCAGTACTTC. As protein: CASSPSLGRTQYF.

In its sample, this clonotype was seen a few times. One junction end does not reproduce the germline sequence, and a read error may be involved. This chain connects TRBV5-1 to TRBJ1-4, with D tentatively TRBD1 (5 bases). The CDR3 contains 14 residues. CDR1 SGHRS and CDR2 YFSETQ come from the germline V gene. CDR3 nucleotide sequence: TGCGCCAGTAGCTTTCTCGGGGCAAGTGAAAAACTGTTTTTT. It encodes CASSFLGASEKLFF.

The chain has TRBV7-2 and TRBJ2-1; 12 bases match TRBD2. V was pared by 4 bases and J by 12 bases, with 13 bases of the junction left unmatched. The germline CDR1 and CDR2 sequences are SGHTA and FQGNSA. The CDR3 is 16 residues long. The CDR3 spells CASSYPGTSGSWGQFF. CDR3 sequence (DNA): TGTGCCAGCAGCTACCCCGGGACTAGCGGGTCCTGGGGGCAGTTCTTC.

The table lists this clonotype with a few counts. Given a much more abundant clone one base away, this may be a read error. The chain links TRBV2 to TRBJ2-7; 8 bases match TRBD1. The CDR3 has 15 residues. The J segment lost 7 bases and the V segment lost 7 bases, leaving 15 bases of the junction unmatched. Germline V gene data show CDR1 as SNHLY and CDR2 as FYNNEI. DNA for the CDR3: TGTGCCAGCAAACCCGACAGGGGAGCGTACAATGAGCAGTACTTC. It encodes CASKPDRGAYNEQYF.

Concerning this clonotype: One base away lies a much larger clone, so this may be a sequencing read error. The V gene is TRBV3-1, the J gene TRBJ2-5; D gene uncertain. The germline CDR1 and CDR2 sequences are LGHDT and YNNKEL (reference sequence). This CDR3 is 15 amino acids long. As DNA, the CDR3 is TGTGCCAGCAGCCAAGATCCAGGTCCGCGAGAGACCCGGTACTTC. It encodes CASSQDPGPRETRYF.

Only a few counts were recorded for this clonotype. The chain has TRBV6-4 and TRBJ2-1; D unresolved. The CDR3 extends over 15 amino acids. Deletions cut 4 bases from V and 4 bases from J, with 14 bases between. In germline, CDR1 is MRHNA, CDR2 SNTAGT. The CDR3 loop is CASSARMGNYNEQFF. The CDR3 DNA reads as TGTGCCAGCAGTGCCCGGATGGGTAATTACAATGAGCAGTTCTTC.

V and J are TRBV4-3 and TRBJ1-5, with D possibly matching TRBD1 (5 bases). Trimming left V 3 bases short and J 2 bases short, with 11 bases between. The CDR3 runs to 15 residues. Per the germline V gene, CDR1 is LGHNA and CDR2 is YSLEER. In DNA, the CDR3 is TGCGCCAGCAGCCAGGGGGTAGACGGCAATCAGCCCCAGCATTTT. Its translation is CASSQGVDGNQPQHF.

This clonotype has more than one count but fewer than ten. The chain uses TRBV27 and TRBJ2-5, with TRBD2 identical over 12 bases. The CDR3 sequence is 13 residues long. V gave up 8 bases and J gave up 7 bases; unmatched junction bases: 5. The germline V gene has CDR1 MNHEY and CDR2 SMNVEV (reference sequence). CDR3 protein: CASRRTSGVTQYF. Here the CDR3 DNA reads TGTGCCAGCCGAAGGACTAGCGGGGTGACCCAGTACTTC.

J is TRBJ1-1 and V is TRBV28; weak D call: TRBD1 (5 bases). V was clipped by 7 bases and J by 5 bases, with 11 bases between them. The CDR3 has 12 residues. Looked up from germline, CDR1 is MDHEN and CDR2 is SYDVKM. CDR3 bases: TGTGCCAGCAATGCATGGGGGACTGAAGCTTTCTTT. Its translation is CASNAWGTEAFF. The whole variable domain, remainder taken from reference TRBV28 and TRBJ1-1, is DVKVTQSSRYLVKRTGEKVFLECVQDMDHENMFWYRQDPGLGLRLIYFSYDVKMKEKGDIPEGYSVSREKKERFSLILESASTNQTSMYLCASNAWGTEAFFGQGTRLTVV.

The table lists this clonotype with a few counts. The chain is built from TRBV18 and TRBJ1-1; 8 positions agree with TRBD1. V lost 4 bases, J lost 10 bases, and 5 bases stayed unmatched. CDR3 length equals 12 residues. Germline CDR1 is KGHSH and CDR2 is LQKENI. The CDR3 is CASSLDRGVAFF. DNA for the CDR3: TGTGCCAGCTCACTCGACAGGGGAGTAGCTTTCTTT.